This TCR beta chain was captured in a study of shared clonotypes between healthy human individuals. Study summary: The study used three CD4 naive, three CD4 memory, two CD8 naive and one CD8 memory plate per donor. Study findings and constraints: Generation probabilities were higher for clonotypes shared across all four sorted-subset donors than for unshared ones.

The naive CD8 population came from CD45RO-negative cells selected for CCR7, without terminally differentiated effector memory CD45RA+ cells. Replicate PCRs for sorted subsets used 200 to 250 ng DNA; this equaled 30,000 to 35,000 T cell genomes. Authors' methods: In the immunoSEQ data, sequences were junction-only and lacked quality scores, so filtering differed. Assay used: immunoSEQ multiplex PCR; TCRdb lists only in-frame clones, some missing. That table furnishes V, J and clone size, whereas the DNA furnished D and trimming. This sample has around 1.9 million clones, with about 94% found just once. The CDR3 is made up of 19 amino acids. Trimming left V 2 bases short and J 0 bases short, with 22 bases between. Per the germline V gene, CDR1 is MNHEY and CDR2 is SMNVEV (reference sequence). Of note for this clone: Its target is unknown.

This receptor was obtained from a man younger than 35 in good health. Some clones in this sample may be carry-over from other donors' samples. The sequencing input was naive CD8+ T cells from PBMCs. The V call is TRBV27, the J call TRBJ1-2, with D uncertain. Here the CDR3 DNA reads TGTGCCAGCAGTTTAAGTCTCGACAACCTAAGACACACTAACTATGGCTACACCTTC. Protein sequence: CASSLSLDNLRHTNYGYTF.